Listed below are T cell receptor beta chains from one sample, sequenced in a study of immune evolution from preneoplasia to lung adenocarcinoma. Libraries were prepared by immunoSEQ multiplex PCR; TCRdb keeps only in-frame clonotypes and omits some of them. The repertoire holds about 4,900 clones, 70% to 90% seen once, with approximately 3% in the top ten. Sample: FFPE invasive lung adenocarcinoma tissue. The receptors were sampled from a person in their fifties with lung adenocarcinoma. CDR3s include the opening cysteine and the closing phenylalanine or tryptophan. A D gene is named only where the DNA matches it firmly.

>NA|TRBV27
CASRGVHEQYF
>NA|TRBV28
CASSFKDTEAFF
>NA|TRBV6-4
CASSDTEITDTQYF
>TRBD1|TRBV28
CASREGQRNTEAFF
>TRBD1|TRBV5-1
CASSLARGQGETGELFF
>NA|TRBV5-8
CASSLGVNTEAFF
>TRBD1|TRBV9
CASSGQGVYGYTF
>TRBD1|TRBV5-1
CASSPRTGDNEQFF
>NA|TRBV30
CAWTTSYEQYF
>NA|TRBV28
CASSFLGGPGNTIYF
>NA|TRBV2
CASRTRVAKNIQYF
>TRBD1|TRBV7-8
CASSLAGQGAMGTEAFF
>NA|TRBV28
CASSTRRERGQPQHF
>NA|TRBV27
CASSINQRDYGYTF
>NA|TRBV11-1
CASSSRAVSPYEQYF
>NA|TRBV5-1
CASSLDRGMTNEKLFF
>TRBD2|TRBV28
CASSPLAVNTGELFF
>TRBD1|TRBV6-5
CASSRDRDAYEQYF
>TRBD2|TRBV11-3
CASSPRASGDNEQFF
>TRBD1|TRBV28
CASRSTGRDGYTF
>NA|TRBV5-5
CASTHTGDEQFF
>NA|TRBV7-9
CASSTTLNTEAFF
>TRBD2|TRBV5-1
CASSLGLAARGETQYF
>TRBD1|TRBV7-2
CASSLQTGMGANVLTF
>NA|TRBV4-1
CASSHGRTGGTEAFF
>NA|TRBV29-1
CSVEGLFTQYF
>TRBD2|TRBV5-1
CASSFGGSAYEQYF
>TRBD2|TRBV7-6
CASSSQAGGQPRQYF
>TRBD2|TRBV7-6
CASSLGQAGGPQPDTQYF
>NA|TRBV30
CAWSYSGHGYTF
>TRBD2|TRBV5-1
CASSLGRTSGSNEQFF
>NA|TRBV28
CASRAGGRYEQYF
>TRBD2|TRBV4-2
CASSQEGLAGVGLETQYF
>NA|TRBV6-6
CASRGSYNEQFF
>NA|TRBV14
CASSPQDRVGYTF
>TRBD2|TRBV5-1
CASSALAGGPRTGELFF
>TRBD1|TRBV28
CASSWGTERFF
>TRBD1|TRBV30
CAWNGQGTNRNYGYTF
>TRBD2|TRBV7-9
CASGLAGGPGNEQFF
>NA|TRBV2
CASSAGLETQYF
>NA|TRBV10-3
CAISESEAQYF
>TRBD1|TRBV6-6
CASSFTGTGDNYGYTF
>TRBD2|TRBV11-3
CASSLGGGAHTGELFF